The 28 T cell receptor beta chains given below trace back to one sample, sequenced in a study of blood T cell repertoires in COVID-19 (dated by TCRdb to between 2020 and 2021). The library came from the immunoSEQ multiplex PCR assay. In TCRdb, the immuneACCESS table is reduced to in-frame sequences with V and J assigned. These tables do not hold every clone; where another copy was compared, an unresolved V gene accounts for under half, and the others remain unexplained. The sample data list more than 150,000 clones, and about three quarters of these were observed just once. 2.5% to 3% of the sample is taken by the ten largest. The sample comprised peripheral blood. These receptors all stem from a woman older than 75 with active or convalescent COVID-19.

This chain uses TRBV20-1 with TRBJ1-4; no reliable D call. CDR1 and CDR2 from the germline V gene are DFQATT and SNEGSKA (reference sequence). CDR3 length equals 11 residues. CDR3 amino acids: CSGGSNEKLFF. CDR3 sequence (DNA): TGCAGCGGAGGTAGTAATGAAAAACTGTTTTTT.

This clone was seen just once. The chain links TRBV5-6 to TRBJ2-7, with D uncertain. The V gene's germline CDR1 is SGHDT and CDR2 YYEEEE. Between the trimmed V and J ends, which lost 4 bases and 2 bases, there was a span of 7 bases. The CDR3 is made up of 12 amino acids. DNA of the CDR3: TGTGCCAGCAGCGTAGTCGCCTACGAGCAGTACTTC. It yields the protein CASSVVAYEQYF.

This clone turned up a few times. The rearrangement uses TRBV27 and TRBJ1-5; perhaps TRBD1 as D (6 bases). The V and J ends lost 2 bases and 2 bases respectively, with 10 bases between them. CDR1 and CDR2 from the germline V gene are MNHEY and SMNVEV (reference sequence). The CDR3 is 15 residues long. The CDR3: CASSLTAGGNQPQHF. DNA of the CDR3: TGTGCCAGCAGTTTAACGGCAGGGGGCAATCAGCCCCAGCATTTT.

The rearrangement uses TRBV4-3 and TRBJ1-1; tentatively, D is TRBD1 (6 bases). The germline V and J ends were trimmed by 0 bases and 3 bases, with 17 bases remaining between them. The CDR3 is 17 amino acids. CDR1 is LGHNA and CDR2 is YSLEER in the germline V gene. The DNA for the CDR3 is TGCGCCAGCAGCCAAGAAGCTTTTTGGGGGCGGGACACTGAAGCTTTCTTT. Encoded protein: CASSQEAFWGRDTEAFF.

This sequence joins TRBV11-2 and TRBJ2-5; no firm D call. Germline lookup yields CDR1 SGHAT and CDR2 FQNNGV. Trimming cost V 1 base and J 5 bases, with 11 bases left between them. This CDR3 has 14 residues. CDR3 sequence reads: CASSLGLPSETQYF. CDR3 nucleotides: TGTGCCAGCAGCTTAGGACTTCCCTCCGAGACCCAGTACTTC.

This rearrangement joins TRBV2 to TRBJ2-1, with D possibly matching TRBD2 (5 bases). CDR1 SNHLY and CDR2 FYNNEI come from the germline V gene. The CDR3 covers 14 residues. Between the trimmed V and J ends, which lost 6 bases and 9 bases, there was a span of 18 bases. The CDR3 is CASRGFEGSGEQFF. The CDR3 DNA reads as TGTGCCAGCAGGGGTTTTGAAGGCAGCGGTGAGCAGTTCTTC.

V usage is TRBV21-1 and J usage is TRBJ1-2; TRBD1 is taken as the D call from the table, unchecked against the DNA. TRBV21-1 is described as a pseudogene. The CDR3 extends over 17 amino acids. The CDR3 coding sequence is TGTGCCAGCAGCCGACAAACAGGGGCCGAAGAACTCTATGGCTACACCTTC. Translation: CASSRQTGAEELYGYTF.

V gene TRBV5-1 combines with J gene TRBJ2-1; 9 positions agree with TRBD2. Germline V lookup: CDR1 SGHRS, CDR2 YFSETQ. This CDR3 is 17 amino acids long. The junction had 13 bases not matched to a gene; V was cut back by 3 bases and J by 6 bases. The CDR3 loop is CASSSGSVSGGINEQFF. CDR3 nucleotide sequence: TGCGCCAGCAGCTCTGGATCCGTTAGCGGGGGTATCAATGAGCAGTTCTTC. The full variable domain, rest sourced from reference TRBV5-1 and TRBJ2-1, is KAGVTQTPRYLIKTRGQQVTLSCSPISGHRSVSWYQQTPGQGLQFLFEYFSETQRNKGNFPGRFSGRQFSNSRSEMNVSTLELGDSALYLCASSSGSVSGGINEQFFGPGTRLTVL.

This clone showed up just once. The chain uses TRBV2 and TRBJ2-1; D is possibly TRBD1 (5 bases). V was trimmed by 8 bases and J by 0 bases, leaving 8 bases between them. The germline V gene has CDR1 SNHLY and CDR2 FYNNEI. The CDR3 consists of 13 residues. The CDR3 loop reads CASHRSSYNEQFF. In DNA, the CDR3 is TGTGCCAGCCACAGGAGCTCCTACAATGAGCAGTTCTTC.

The V call is TRBV6-4, the J call TRBJ2-1; TRBD2 matches 11 bases. V lost 3 bases and J lost 5; bases outside the gene matches: 9. The CDR3 has 17 amino acids. Germline V CDR1 and CDR2: MRHNA, SNTAGT. CDR3 region: CASSEFTSGGYNNEQFF. Written as DNA, the CDR3 is TGTGCCAGCAGTGAATTCACTAGCGGGGGCTATAACAATGAGCAGTTCTTC.

The rearrangement links TRBV19 to TRBJ1-5; 7 bases line up with TRBD1. The V segment lost 6 bases and the J segment 0 bases; nucleotides outside the gene matches: 5. CDR1 LNHDA and CDR2 SQIVND come from the germline V gene (reference sequence). The CDR3 is 15 amino acids. The CDR3 is CASRLTGASNQPQHF. CDR3 nucleotides: TGTGCCAGTAGACTCACAGGGGCTAGCAATCAGCCCCAGCATTTT.

This clone was observed a single time. The chain recombines TRBV13 with TRBJ1-5; 11 bases agree with TRBD1. Unmatched junction bases numbered 9, after V lost 5 bases and J lost 6 bases. From germline, CDR1 is PRHDT and CDR2 FYEKMQ (reference sequence). The CDR3 sequence is 16 residues long. In nucleotides, the CDR3 is TGTGCCAGCAGCCCGGGACAGGGGGATAATCGTCAGCCCCAGCATTTT. It codes for CASSPGQGDNRQPQHF.

The genes are TRBV28 and TRBJ2-7; TRBD2 is a possible D gene (6 bases). V was pared by 11 bases and J by 0 bases, with 14 bases between. Germline lookup yields CDR1 MDHEN and CDR2 SYDVKM. CDR3 length: 13 residues. Written as DNA, the CDR3 is TGTGCCGCGATAGCCGGGAGCTCCTACGAGCAGTACTTC. The encoded protein is CAAIAGSSYEQYF. The full variable domain, with the rest looked up from reference TRBV28 and TRBJ2-7, is DVKVTQSSRYLVKRTGEKVFLECVQDMDHENMFWYRQDPGLGLRLIYFSYDVKMKEKGDIPEGYSVSREKKERFSLILESASTNQTSMYLCAAIAGSSYEQYFGPGTRLTVT.

V is TRBV27 and J is TRBJ1-6; TRBD1 matches at 9 bases. This CDR3 spans 15 amino acids. Germline lookup yields CDR1 MNHEY and CDR2 SMNVEV (reference sequence). Trimming took 5 bases from V and 6 from J; bases not matched to a gene: 5. The CDR3 region is CASSLRTGVNSPLHF. Written as DNA, the CDR3 is TGTGCCAGCAGTCTCAGGACAGGGGTTAATTCACCCCTCCACTTT.

The rearrangement links TRBV12-3 or TRBV12-4 to TRBJ2-5, with D uncertain. The CDR3 contains 10 residues. The V end lost 6 bases, the J end lost 3 bases, and 2 bases lay between the germline ends. The CDR3 DNA is TGTGCCAGCAGCAAAGAGACCCAGTACTTC. The encoded protein is CASSKETQYF.

V and J are TRBV12-3 or TRBV12-4 and TRBJ1-2; D possibly corresponds to TRBD1 (6 bases). With 5 bases removed from V and 7 bases from J, the gap between germline ends came to 11 bases. This CDR3 is 12 amino acids long. Here the CDR3 DNA reads TGTGCCAGCAGTCTTTCAGGGGCTGGCTACACCTTC. Protein sequence: CASSLSGAGYTF.

This sequence joins TRBV4-1 and TRBJ2-7; 8 positions match TRBD2. V gave up 4 bases and J gave up 0 bases; unmatched junction bases: 8. The CDR3 runs 16 residues. The V gene's germline CDR1 is MGHRA and CDR2 YSYEKL. CDR3 DNA sequence: TGCGCCAGCAGCCGCCAACTAGCGGAGATCTCCTACGAGCAGTACTTC. It yields the protein CASSRQLAEISYEQYF.

This chain joins TRBV5-5 and TRBJ1-3, with 7 bases that match TRBD1. This CDR3 comprises 16 residues. The V gene's germline CDR1 is SGHKS and CDR2 YYEKEE (reference sequence). V lost 1 base, J lost 4 bases, and 8 bases stayed unmatched. In DNA form, the CDR3 reads TGTGCCAGCAGCTTGAAACAGGGGCTAATGGGAAACACCATATATTTT. This translates into CASSLKQGLMGNTIYF.

The chain has TRBV7-9 and TRBJ1-6; 8 bases fit TRBD1. The germline V gene encodes CDR1 SEHNR and CDR2 FQNEAQ (reference sequence). With V trimmed by 3 bases and J by 9 bases, 10 bases remained unmatched. The CDR3 sequence is 16 residues long. CDR3 sequence (DNA): TGTGCCAGCAGCTTGGATCGGACAGGGAGGAGTTCACCCCTCCACTTT. Translated, it gives CASSLDRTGRSSPLHF.

This clone was detected a few times. The J gene is TRBJ1-2, the V gene TRBV30; D uncertain. V dropped 5 bases and J dropped 5 bases, with 6 bases sitting between them. Germline CDR1 and CDR2: GTSNPN and SVGIG (reference sequence). This CDR3 spans 10 amino acids. This chain's CDR3 is CAWAEYGYTF. The CDR3 bases are TGTGCCTGGGCGGAGTATGGCTACACCTTC.

Notes on this clone: The same CDR3 is also encoded by other DNA sequences in this sample. The chain combines TRBV6-5 with TRBJ2-1; D possibly corresponds to TRBD2 (5 bases). Germline V CDR1 and CDR2: MNHEY, SVGAGI. V gave up 0 bases and J gave up 0 bases, with 6 bases separating them. The CDR3 runs 15 residues. In nucleotides, the CDR3 is TGTGCCAGCAGTTACTCGGCGGGCTCCTACAATGAGCAGTTCTTC. It codes for CASSYSAGSYNEQFF.

This clone was observed once. The chain employs TRBV28 and TRBJ1-1; 12 bases map to TRBD1. The CDR3 runs 17 residues. Losses at the gene ends were 8 bases for V and 4 bases for J; bases not matched to a gene: 14. CDR1 is MDHEN and CDR2 is SYDVKM in the germline V gene. CDR3 sequence (DNA): TGTGCCAGCTTACCGGGACAGGGGGCTTGGAGAACCACTGAAGCTTTCTTT. The encoded protein is CASLPGQGAWRTTEAFF.

The chain carries TRBV28 and TRBJ1-2; D call uncertain. This CDR3 contains 15 residues. Trimming took 1 base from V and 8 from J, leaving 17 bases between them. Germline V CDR1 and CDR2: MDHEN, SYDVKM. Here the CDR3 DNA reads TGTGCCAGCAGTTTATCTCGACATTTAATTTTGGGCTACACCTTC. Translation gives CASSLSRHLILGYTF.

This clone has just a few counts. This chain links TRBV3-1 (or the pseudogene TRBV3-2) with TRBJ1-3; D possibly corresponds to TRBD1 (6 bases). The CDR3 sequence is 15 residues long. The V and J ends lost 3 bases and 4 bases respectively, with 13 bases between them. From germline, CDR1 is LGHDT and CDR2 YNNKEL (reference sequence). CDR3 nucleotides: TGTGCCAGCAGCCACGGACAGATCCTCGGAAACACCATATATTTT. Residues: CASSHGQILGNTIYF.

This chain links TRBV7-2 with TRBJ2-5, with a tentative D call TRBD1 (5 bases). CDR3 length: 14 amino acids. The germline V gene encodes CDR1 SGHTA and CDR2 FQGNSA. Trimming stripped 6 bases from V and 3 bases from J, with 14 bases between. CDR3 nucleotides: TGTGCCAGCAGTCGAAGACAGACGGAAGAGACCCAGTACTTC. Its translation is CASSRRQTEETQYF.

The CDR3 DNA sequence: TGTGCCAGCAGCCCATCGGGGACAGGGGGCTTTGGCTACACCTTC. This encodes CASSPSGTGGFGYTF. The J gene is TRBJ1-2, the V gene TRBV5-4, with 12 bases that match TRBD1. The CDR3 consists of 15 residues. The V gene's germline CDR1 is SGHNT and CDR2 YYREEE (reference sequence). The trim removed 4 bases at V and 7 bases at J, leaving 8 bases unmatched. Looking up the rest from reference TRBV5-4 and TRBJ1-2 gives the full variable domain: ETGVTQSPTHLIKTRGQQVTLRCSSQSGHNTVSWYQQALGQGPQFIFQYYREEENGRGNFPPRFSGLQFPNYSSELNVNALELDDSALYLCASSPSGTGGFGYTFGSGTRLTVV.

The genes are TRBV6-5 and TRBJ1-2; 10 bases agree with TRBD1. CDR1 and CDR2 from the germline V gene are MNHEY and SVGAGI. V lost 5 bases and J lost 7; bases outside the gene matches: 10. The CDR3 spans 15 residues. The DNA of the CDR3 is TGTGCCAGCAGTCACCAAGGACAGGGGGTTGTTGGCTACACCTTC. Translated, it gives CASSHQGQGVVGYTF.

This chain connects TRBV4-1 to TRBJ1-5; D is possibly TRBD1 (6 bases). Trimming cost V 0 bases and J 2 bases, with 11 bases left between them. Germline V CDR1 and CDR2: MGHRA, YSYEKL. The CDR3 spans 16 residues. Written as DNA, the CDR3 is TGCGCCAGCAGCCAAGACCGGGACATGGGCAATCAGCCCCAGCATTTT. Protein sequence: CASSQDRDMGNQPQHF.